These T cell receptor beta chains were read from a single sample in a study of blood T cell repertoires in COVID-19. Libraries were prepared by immunoSEQ multiplex PCR; TCRdb keeps only in-frame clonotypes and omits some of them. The sample comprises hundreds of thousands of clones, around 88% of which are singletons, and over 2% rests with the top ten. The specimen sequenced was PBMCs or T cells enriched from blood (not recorded which). The receptors stem from a woman aged 45-65 years who had recovered from COVID-19. Each CDR3 is given with its conserved first and last residue. The D gene is left open where the match is weak. Only part of the rows carry a size: once, few, many, or a class if the clone is expanded.

CDR3: CASSRRDTNTGELFF
DNA: TGTGCCAGCTCACGCCGGGACACTAACACCGGGGAGCTGTTTTTT
J: TRBJ2-2
size: -
V: TRBV18
D: -

CDR3: CASSEVRGTEQFF
DNA: TGTGCCAGCAGTGAGGTGAGGGGGACTGAGCAGTTCTTC
J: TRBJ2-1
size: -
V: TRBV6-1
D: -

CDR3: CASCGDRVGTDTQYF
DNA: TGTGCCAGCTGTGGCGACAGGGTCGGGACAGATACGCAGTATTTT
J: TRBJ2-3
size: few
V: TRBV27
D: TRBD1

CDR3: CASSPAGSYNEQFF
DNA: TGTGCCAGCAGCCCGGCGGGATCCTACAATGAGCAGTTCTTC
J: TRBJ2-1
size: -
V: TRBV7-3
D: -

CDR3: CASSIGDRNTEAFF
DNA: TGTGCCAGTAGTATAGGGGACAGGAACACTGAAGCTTTCTTT
J: TRBJ1-1
size: -
V: TRBV19
D: TRBD1

CDR3: CAISYSGTGILRRYTF
DNA: TGTGCCATCAGTTATTCCGGGACAGGGATCCTCCGTCGCTACACCTTC
J: TRBJ1-2
size: -
V: TRBV10-3
D: TRBD1

CDR3: CASSRTGGRKLFF
DNA: TGTGCCAGCAGCAGGACAGGGGGCAGAAAACTGTTTTTT
J: TRBJ1-4
size: -
V: TRBV28
D: TRBD1

CDR3: CASSFMDRDYGYTF
DNA: TGTGCCAGCAGCTTTATGGACAGGGACTATGGCTACACCTTC
J: TRBJ1-2
size: -
V: TRBV5-5
D: TRBD1

CDR3: CASSIDWGADTQYF
DNA: TGTGCCAGTAGTATAGATTGGGGCGCAGATACGCAGTATTTT
J: TRBJ2-3
size: -
V: TRBV19
D: -

CDR3: CASSSTGTANTEAFF
DNA: TGCGCCAGCAGCTCTACCGGGACAGCGAACACTGAAGCTTTCTTT
J: TRBJ1-1
size: -
V: TRBV5-1
D: TRBD1

CDR3: CASSLRALADTQYF
DNA: TGTGCCAGCAGTTTGAGGGCGCTCGCAGATACGCAGTATTTT
J: TRBJ2-3
size: -
V: TRBV27
D: -

CDR3: CASSEPSGSILSTDTQYF
DNA: TGCGCCAGCAGTGAGCCTAGCGGGAGTATACTTAGCACAGATACGCAGTATTTT
J: TRBJ2-3
size: -
V: TRBV10-1
D: TRBD2

CDR3: CASSPGLAEISYEQYF
DNA: TGTGCCAGCAGCCCCGGACTAGCGGAGATCTCCTACGAGCAGTACTTC
J: TRBJ2-7
size: -
V: TRBV7-9
D: TRBD2

CDR3: CASSVGDRSSYEQYF
DNA: TGTGCCAGCAGCGTAGGGGACAGAAGCTCCTACGAGCAGTACTTC
J: TRBJ2-7
size: -
V: TRBV9
D: TRBD1

CDR3: CASSLSGGLSYEQYF
DNA: TGTGCCAGCAGCCTTAGCGGGGGCCTCTCCTACGAGCAGTACTTC
J: TRBJ2-7
size: -
V: TRBV7-3
D: TRBD2

CDR3: CASSNGQLNQPQHF
DNA: TGTGCCAGCAGCAATGGACAACTCAATCAGCCCCAGCATTTT
J: TRBJ1-5
size: -
V: TRBV5-6
D: -

CDR3: CSARTGTGSSF
DNA: TGCAGTGCTAGAACTGGGACAGGGAGTAGCTTC
J: TRBJ2-7
size: -
V: TRBV20-1
D: TRBD1

CDR3: CASSQDPRRDYANEQFF
DNA: TGCGCCAGCAGCCAAGATCCGCGGAGAGACTACGCCAATGAGCAGTTCTTC
J: TRBJ2-1
size: once
V: TRBV4-3
D: -

CDR3: CASSDRRTLHF
DNA: TGTGCCAGCAGCGACAGGCGGACCCTCCACTTT
J: TRBJ1-6
size: -
V: TRBV2
D: -

CDR3: CASSLLAGGTDTQYF
DNA: TGCGCCAGCAGCTTACTAGCGGGGGGGACAGATACGCAGTATTTT
J: TRBJ2-3
size: -
V: TRBV5-1
D: TRBD2

CDR3: CASSPGTSGIETQYF
DNA: TGTGCCAGCAGCCCCGGGACTAGCGGGATTGAGACCCAGTACTTC
J: TRBJ2-5
size: -
V: TRBV4-2
D: TRBD2

CDR3: CASSLEGQTVYQETQYF
DNA: TGTGCCAGCAGCTTAGAGGGACAGACAGTGTACCAAGAGACCCAGTACTTC
J: TRBJ2-5
size: -
V: TRBV11-3
D: TRBD1

CDR3: CASSFQDTVPNYGYTF
DNA: TGTGCCAGTAGTTTCCAGGACACTGTCCCAAACTATGGCTACACCTTC
J: TRBJ1-2
size: -
V: TRBV19
D: -

CDR3: CASSLRQAHQETQYF
DNA: TGCGCCAGCAGCCTTAGACAGGCCCACCAAGAGACCCAGTACTTC
J: TRBJ2-5
size: -
V: TRBV4-1
D: -

CDR3: CASSTGTLSGNEQFF
DNA: TGCGCCAGCAGCACAGGGACCCTGAGCGGCAATGAGCAGTTCTTC
J: TRBJ2-1
size: -
V: TRBV5-1
D: -

CDR3: CASSLGSWTGGGSSRGYTF
DNA: TGTGCCAGCAGCTTGGGATCCTGGACAGGGGGGGGGTCGAGTCGTGGCTACACCTTC
J: TRBJ1-2
size: -
V: TRBV7-2
D: TRBD1

CDR3: CASGSGGEWDTQYF
DNA: TGTGCCAGCGGGAGCGGGGGAGAGTGGGATACGCAGTATTTT
J: TRBJ2-3
size: -
V: TRBV2
D: TRBD2

CDR3: CASSWGLGADTQYF
DNA: TGTGCCAGCAGCTGGGGACTTGGGGCAGATACGCAGTATTTT
J: TRBJ2-3
size: -
V: TRBV11-3
D: -

CDR3: CASSQTGGTNYGYTF
DNA: TGTGCCAGCAGTCAGACAGGGGGCACAAACTATGGCTACACCTTC
J: TRBJ1-2
size: -
V: TRBV7-3
D: TRBD1

CDR3: CASSSDSGLTSNEQFF
DNA: TGCGCCAGCAGCTCCGATTCAGGACTAACATCCAATGAGCAGTTCTTC
J: TRBJ2-1
size: once
V: TRBV4-3
D: -

CDR3: CASSPQGYPHIYEQYF
DNA: TGTGCCAGCAGTCCCCAGGGGTACCCTCATATTTACGAGCAGTACTTC
J: TRBJ2-7
size: -
V: TRBV28
D: -

CDR3: CASSLERQGWYGYTF
DNA: TGTGCCAGCAGCTTAGAACGGCAGGGATGGTATGGCTACACCTTC
J: TRBJ1-2
size: -
V: TRBV7-9
D: -

CDR3: CASSYLTGWTEAFF
DNA: TGTGCCAGCAGCTACCTGACAGGGTGGACTGAAGCTTTCTTT
J: TRBJ1-1
size: -
V: TRBV7-2
D: TRBD1

CDR3: CASSQRGRGREDYGYTF
DNA: TGTGCCAGCAGCCAAAGGGGCAGGGGGCGAGAGGACTATGGCTACACCTTC
J: TRBJ1-2
size: few
V: TRBV3-1/TRBV3-2
D: TRBD1

CDR3: CASSLVVVGEQYF
DNA: TGTGCCAGCAGTTTAGTGGTTGTCGGGGAGCAGTACTTC
J: TRBJ2-7
size: -
V: TRBV12-3/TRBV12-4
D: -

CDR3: CASSPTGQGAHEQFF
DNA: TGCGCCAGCAGCCCAACGGGACAGGGGGCTCATGAGCAGTTCTTC
J: TRBJ2-1
size: many
V: TRBV5-1
D: TRBD1

CDR3: CASSPSYEQYF
DNA: TGTGCCAGCAGCCCATCCTACGAGCAGTACTTC
J: TRBJ2-7
size: -
V: TRBV12-3/TRBV12-4
D: -

CDR3: CASSIQGYYGYTF
DNA: TGTGCCAGCAGCATACAGGGTTACTATGGCTACACCTTC
J: TRBJ1-2
size: -
V: TRBV28
D: -

CDR3: CATSRTGGERYGYTF
DNA: TGTGCCACCAGTCGCACAGGGGGCGAAAGATATGGCTACACCTTC
J: TRBJ1-2
size: -
V: TRBV24-1
D: TRBD1

CDR3: CASSQASDGGATDTQYF
DNA: TGCGCCAGCAGCCAGGCATCGGACGGGGGGGCGACAGATACGCAGTATTTT
J: TRBJ2-3
size: -
V: TRBV4-3
D: TRBD2